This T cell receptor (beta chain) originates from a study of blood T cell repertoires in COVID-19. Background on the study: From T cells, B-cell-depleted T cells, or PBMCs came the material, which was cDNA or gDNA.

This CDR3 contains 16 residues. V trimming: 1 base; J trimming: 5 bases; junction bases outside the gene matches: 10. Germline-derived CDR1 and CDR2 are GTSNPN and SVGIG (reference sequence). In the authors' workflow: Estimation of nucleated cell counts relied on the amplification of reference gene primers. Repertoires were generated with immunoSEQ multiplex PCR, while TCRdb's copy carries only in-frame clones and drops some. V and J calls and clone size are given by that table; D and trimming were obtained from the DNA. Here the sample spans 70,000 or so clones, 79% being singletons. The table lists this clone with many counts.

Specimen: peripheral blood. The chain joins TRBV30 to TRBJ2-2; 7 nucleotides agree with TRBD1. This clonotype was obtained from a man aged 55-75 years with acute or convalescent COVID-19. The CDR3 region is CAWSDLGRGNTGELFF. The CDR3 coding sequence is TGTGCCTGGAGTGACCTGGGCAGGGGGAATACCGGGGAGCTGTTTTTT.